A selection of T cell receptor beta chains follows, all from one sample in a study of CD8 T cells in Susac syndrome. TCRdb called the immunoSEQ multiplex PCR reads again in MiXCR, with one record for every CDR3 protein. This sample has roughly 200,000 distinct CDR3 sequences, with 90% to 95% found just once. The sequenced sample consisted of CD4+ T cells from PBMCs. These receptors all come from a human donor in good health. Both conserved end residues are part of each CDR3. A D gene is named only where the DNA matches it firmly. The listing skips clone size in some rows; elsewhere it reads once, few, many or a size class.

clone_size j_call d_call v_call cdr3_nt cdr3_aa
NA TRBJ2-3 NA TRBV20-1 TGCAGTGCCCCTCAATGGGAGGGGGTCACAGATACGCAGTATTTT CSAPQWEGVTDTQYF
NA TRBJ1-2 TRBD1 TRBV15 TGTGCCACCAGCAGTCAGGGGGCGCGGAGCTATGGCTACACCTTC CATSSQGARSYGYTF
NA TRBJ2-6 TRBD1 TRBV5-1 TGCGCCAGCAGCTTGGGACAGGGGCCAGGGGCCAACGTCCTGACTTTC CASSLGQGPGANVLTF
NA TRBJ1-1 NA TRBV29-1 TGCAGCGCCGGACAGCTCAAGGGGGGCACTGAAGCTTTCTTT CSAGQLKGGTEAFF
NA TRBJ1-1 NA TRBV3-1 TGTGCCAGCAGCCAAAGCGCCCGTGGGGAAGCTTTCTTT CASSQSARGEAFF
NA TRBJ1-2 NA TRBV9 TGTGCCAGCAGCGTAGGTAACTATGGCTACACCTTC CASSVGNYGYTF
NA TRBJ1-2 NA TRBV3-1 TGTGCCAGCAGCCAGGGGGGCAGCAACTATGGCTACACCTTC CASSQGGSNYGYTF
NA TRBJ2-3 TRBD2 TRBV4-1 TGCGCCAGCAGCCAGGGGTCATGGAGCGGGAGGAACACCCGCACAGATACGCAGTATTTT CASSQGSWSGRNTRTDTQYF
NA TRBJ1-1 NA TRBV15 TGTGCCACCAGCAGAGATAGCAGGGACACTGAAGCTTTCTTT CATSRDSRDTEAFF
NA TRBJ2-7 TRBD1 TRBV2 TGTGCCAGCAGTGAATCGGGACAGGGGAAGCTCGAGCAGTACTTC CASSESGQGKLEQYF
NA TRBJ2-5 NA TRBV13 TGTGCCAGCAGCTTACCCCGGGGGACTCCCAGGGAGGAGACCCAGTACTTC CASSLPRGTPREETQYF
once TRBJ1-2 NA TRBV11-1 TGTGCCAGCAGCTCCGGGGTGGTGGACGGCTACACCTTC CASSSGVVDGYTF
NA TRBJ2-1 TRBD2 TRBV9 TGTGCCAGCAGCGGTGGGACTAGCGCTTACAATGAGCAGTTCTTC CASSGGTSAYNEQFF
NA TRBJ2-3 NA TRBV7-3 TGTGCCAGCAGCTCAATCGGCACAGATACGCAGTATTTT CASSSIGTDTQYF
NA TRBJ1-6 NA TRBV20-1 TGCAGTGCCAACACCGGGCCTAATTCACCCCTCCACTTT CSANTGPNSPLHF
NA TRBJ2-3 NA TRBV11-2 TGTGCCAGCAGCTTCGAGACTCCCTCAGGGGATACGCAGTATTTT CASSFETPSGDTQYF
NA TRBJ1-4 NA TRBV29-1 TGCAGCGTTTGGTCCAGGAGTAATGAAAAACTGTTTTTT CSVWSRSNEKLFF
NA TRBJ2-3 NA TRBV2 TGTGCCAGCAGTGAAGCCTGGCTATTCACAGATACGCAGTATTTT CASSEAWLFTDTQYF
NA TRBJ2-5 NA TRBV7-2 TGTGCCAGCAGCTTAGTTGGAGACCGGCAAGAGACCCAGTACTTC CASSLVGDRQETQYF
NA TRBJ1-5 NA TRBV7-6 TGTGCCAGCAGCTTTGTCAATCAGCCCCAGCATTTT CASSFVNQPQHF
once TRBJ2-1 TRBD2 TRBV7-2 TGTGCCAGCAGCTCCGAGTCAGGGCGGGAGCGTTCTCGGTATGAGCAGTTCTTC CASSSESGRERSRYEQFF
NA TRBJ1-2 NA TRBV5-6 TGTGCCAGCAGGTCGGTAAGCTACACCTTC CASRSVSYTF
NA TRBJ2-7 TRBD1 TRBV12-3/TRBV12-4 TGTGCCAGCAGGCCCAGACAGGGAGAAGCCCTATACCCGTACTTC CASRPRQGEALYPYF
NA TRBJ2-1 TRBD1 TRBV5-1 TGCGCCAGCAGGCTCGGGGACAGCTACAATGAGCAGTTCTTC CASRLGDSYNEQFF
NA TRBJ1-1 TRBD1 TRBV20-1 TGCAGTGCTAGAGCCGGGACAGGGAACACTGAAGCTTTCTTT CSARAGTGNTEAFF
NA TRBJ2-5 NA TRBV2 TGTGCCAGCACCGAGCGGGAGACCCAGTACTTC CASTERETQYF
NA TRBJ2-6 NA TRBV27 TGTGCCAGCAAAGGGGGGAGGGCCTCTGGGGCCAACGTCCTGACTTTC CASKGGRASGANVLTF
NA TRBJ2-7 NA TRBV6-5 TGTGCCAGCAGTGACCCCATCGTAGGCGAGCAGTACTTC CASSDPIVGEQYF
NA TRBJ2-7 NA TRBV4-1 TGCGCCAGCAGCCGAGGACCCGACGATCTCTACGAGCAGTACTTC CASSRGPDDLYEQYF
NA TRBJ1-1 NA TRBV15 TGTGCCACCAGCAGAGATATCGGAGGGGACACTGAAGCTTTCTTT CATSRDIGGDTEAFF
NA TRBJ1-1 TRBD1 TRBV7-9 TGTGCCAGCAGCGAGCAACAGGGGGCGACTGAAGCTTTCTTT CASSEQQGATEAFF
NA TRBJ2-3 NA TRBV19 TGTGCCAGTCAGGAGTTTAATGCAGATACGCAGTATTTT CASQEFNADTQYF
NA TRBJ1-4 NA TRBV30 TGTGCCTGGAGTCTTAATGAAAAACTGTTTTTT CAWSLNEKLFF
NA TRBJ1-5 TRBD1 TRBV27 TGTGCCAGCAGTGGGGACAGGAGGCGTCAGCCCCAGCATTTT CASSGDRRRQPQHF
few TRBJ2-1 TRBD2 TRBV20-1 TGCAGTGCTAGGGGACTAGCGGTATACAATGAGCAGTTCTTC CSARGLAVYNEQFF
NA TRBJ2-6 NA TRBV4-1 TGCGCCAGCAGCCAAGTCACGACAGGTGACGGGGCCAACGTCCTGACTTTC CASSQVTTGDGANVLTF
NA TRBJ2-1 NA TRBV5-1 TGCGCCAGCAGCCCCGACAGTCTCCGTGAGCAGTTCTTC CASSPDSLREQFF